This T cell receptor beta chain was profiled in a study of persistence of HIV-infected CD4 T cells. Cells were stimulated with CMV-infected fibroblast lysates at 10 ug/mL. CD40L/CD69 double-negative CD45RO-high memory CD4+ T cells were collected. This clone has just a few counts. Its antigen remains unknown. Germline CDR1 is SNHLY and CDR2 is FYNNEI. CDR3 length: 14 amino acids. V was pared by 3 bases and J by 6 bases, with 7 bases of the junction left unmatched. Sequencing used immunoSEQ version 4 in survey mode. Sequenced by immunoSEQ multiplex PCR; TCRdb stores in-frame clones only, minus some. Here the sample spans tens of thousands of clones, roughly 82% being singletons.

This sequence joins TRBV2 and TRBJ1-1; 7 bases map to TRBD1. The clonotype was recovered from an adult woman with HIV who was CMV-seropositive. The starting material was CD4+ T cells sorted from PBMCs after roughly 18-hour stimulation, obtained from a patient who received antiretroviral therapy. For the CDR3, the DNA is TGTGCCAGCAGTGATATTAGGGACAGCGCTGAAGCTTTCTTT. Amino acids: CASSDIRDSAEAFF.